This T cell receptor beta chain appears in the sequencing data of a study of metastatic and nonmetastatic thyroid tumors. Across the whole study: Blood and tumor or nodule tissue repertoires from malignant and benign thyroid patients were compared.

Findings of the study overall: When malignant thyroid tumors were compared with benign nodules, TCR beta diversity was reportedly significantly higher in the malignant tumors. This held in both blood and tumor samples.

None of the patients had undergone any treatment ahead of thyroid surgery. In this sample, this clone turned up a few times. Its antigen is not identified. Trimming took 8 bases from V and 1 from J; bases not matched to a gene: 13. The CDR3 extends over 15 amino acids. CDR1 and CDR2 (germline): SQVTM, ANQGSEA. Authors' processing steps: A classifier of distant metastasis in papillary thyroid cancer was built from CDR3 differences (across clinicopathological groups). TCRdb reassembled clones from the PCR reads with MiXCR. What appears here as the V and J calls and clone size reflects TCRdb's work, not the paper's. This repertoire shows roughly 33,000 clones, 18% found once; its top ten account for around 12%.

The rearrangement links TRBV29-1 to TRBJ2-7; the match to TRBD1 covers 8 bases. Sequencing was done on a sample of blood. This clonotype was obtained from a male donor with papillary thyroid cancer or a benign thyroid nodule (not recorded which). Some clones in this sample may be carry-over from other donors' samples. The CDR3 DNA reads as TGCAGCTCTGGATCCCCGGACAGGGCATCCTACGAGCAGTACTTC. It is translated as CSSGSPDRASYEQYF.